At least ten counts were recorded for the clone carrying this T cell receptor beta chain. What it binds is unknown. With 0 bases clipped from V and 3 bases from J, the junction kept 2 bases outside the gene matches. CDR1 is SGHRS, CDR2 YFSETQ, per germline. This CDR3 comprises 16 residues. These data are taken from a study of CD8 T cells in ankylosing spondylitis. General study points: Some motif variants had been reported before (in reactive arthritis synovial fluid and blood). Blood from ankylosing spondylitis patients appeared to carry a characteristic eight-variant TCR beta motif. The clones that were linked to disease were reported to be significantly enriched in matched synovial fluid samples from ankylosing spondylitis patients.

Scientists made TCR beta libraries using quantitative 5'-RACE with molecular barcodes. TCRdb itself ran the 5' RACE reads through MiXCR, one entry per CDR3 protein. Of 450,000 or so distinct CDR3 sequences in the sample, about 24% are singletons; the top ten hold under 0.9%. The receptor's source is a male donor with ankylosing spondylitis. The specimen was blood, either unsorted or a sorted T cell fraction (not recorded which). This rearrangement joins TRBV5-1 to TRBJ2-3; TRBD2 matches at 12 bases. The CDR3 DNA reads TGCGCCAGCAGCTTGGGACTAGCGGGAGAGACAGATACGCAGTATTTT. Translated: CASSLGLAGETDTQYF.